The 9 T cell receptor beta chains presented below share a single source sample, sequenced in a study of blood T cell repertoires in COVID-19. Repertoires were generated with immunoSEQ multiplex PCR, while TCRdb's copy carries only in-frame clones and drops some. The data show more than 200,000 clones, with around 85% seen just once and around 2.2% held by the top ten. What was sequenced was peripheral blood. Receptors were obtained from a woman between 45 and 60 years old with acute or convalescent COVID-19.

The V gene is TRBV7-9, the J gene TRBJ1-1; 7 nucleotides match TRBD1. The J segment lost 10 bases and the V segment lost 5 bases, leaving 7 bases of the junction unmatched. CDR3 length equals 12 residues. CDR1 and CDR2 (germline): SEHNR, FQNEAQ (reference sequence). The CDR3 loop reads CASSTMTGRAFF. The CDR3 coding sequence is TGTGCCAGCAGCACGATGACAGGGCGAGCTTTCTTT.

The chain recombines TRBV11-2 with TRBJ2-1; 9 nucleotides line up with TRBD1. The V and J ends lost 5 bases and 6 bases, in that order; junction bases with no gene match: 8. The CDR3 consists of 15 residues. In germline, CDR1 is SGHAT, CDR2 FQNNGV. CDR3 amino acids: CASSNDRGTLNEQFF. The CDR3 bases are TGTGCCAGCAGCAATGACAGGGGGACCCTCAATGAGCAGTTCTTC.

This clone was seen a few times. This rearrangement joins TRBV6-1 to TRBJ1-6; D remains unclear. The CDR3 length is 16 residues. With 4 bases removed from V and 2 bases from J, the gap between germline ends came to 12 bases. Germline V lookup: CDR1 MNHNS, CDR2 SASEGT. For the CDR3, the DNA is TGTGCCAGCAGTGGACTTCCGAACGCCTATAATTCACCCCTCCACTTT. Translation gives CASSGLPNAYNSPLHF.

This chain joins TRBV21-1 and TRBJ1-5. TRBV21-1 represents a pseudogene. The CDR3 contains 14 residues. The CDR3 reads CASIYGGGNQPQHF. The CDR3 region has the DNA TGTGCCAGCATCTATGGGGGGGGAAATCAGCCCCAGCATTTT.

The V gene is TRBV25-1, the J gene TRBJ1-6; D not certain. CDR1 MGHDK and CDR2 SYGVNS come from the germline V gene. V lost 3 bases and J 8 bases, leaving 5 bases between the germline ends. The CDR3 length is 12 residues. This chain's CDR3 is CASSDQYSPLHF. CDR3 DNA sequence: TGTGCCAGCAGTGATCAATATTCACCCCTCCACTTT.

The chain couples TRBV6-5 to TRBJ1-1, with D perhaps TRBD1 (5 bases). The CDR3 extends over 15 amino acids. V lost 3 bases and J 3 bases, leaving 14 bases between the germline ends. Germline CDR1 is MNHEY and CDR2 is SVGAGI. This CDR3 reads CASSYSGGSDTEAFF. The CDR3 DNA is TGTGCCAGCAGTTATAGCGGGGGATCGGACACTGAAGCTTTCTTT.

The genes are TRBV3-1 (or the pseudogene TRBV3-2) and TRBJ1-1; TRBD1 might be the D (5 bases). The CDR3 is made up of 14 amino acids. Germline V CDR1 and CDR2: LGHDT, YNNKEL (reference sequence). Trimming took off 6 bases at V and 5 bases at J, with 16 bases between the two ends. CDR3 sequence reads: CASRGWGEVTEAFF. For the CDR3, the DNA is TGTGCCAGCAGGGGGTGGGGGGAAGTTACTGAAGCTTTCTTT.

The chain couples TRBV10-3 to TRBJ2-2; weak D call: TRBD1 (6 bases). Germline V gives CDR1 ENHRY, CDR2 SYGVKD. V lost 3 bases and J 6 bases, leaving 20 bases between the germline ends. The CDR3 is 17 residues long. The CDR3 DNA follows: TGTGCCATCAGTGATTATCCAGGACAGTCATCGGCCGGGGAGCTGTTTTTT. It codes for CAISDYPGQSSAGELFF.

CDR3 protein: CASSLLSSGEGIYIQYF. In DNA, the CDR3 is TGTGCCAGCAGTTTACTTTCTAGCGGGGAAGGGATCTACATTCAGTACTTC. The chain couples TRBV5-8 to TRBJ2-4; 9 nucleotides align to TRBD2. J gave up 8 bases and V 5 bases, and 17 bases lay outside the gene matches. The length of the CDR3 is 17 residues. The germline CDR1 and CDR2 sequences are SGHTS and YDEGEE.